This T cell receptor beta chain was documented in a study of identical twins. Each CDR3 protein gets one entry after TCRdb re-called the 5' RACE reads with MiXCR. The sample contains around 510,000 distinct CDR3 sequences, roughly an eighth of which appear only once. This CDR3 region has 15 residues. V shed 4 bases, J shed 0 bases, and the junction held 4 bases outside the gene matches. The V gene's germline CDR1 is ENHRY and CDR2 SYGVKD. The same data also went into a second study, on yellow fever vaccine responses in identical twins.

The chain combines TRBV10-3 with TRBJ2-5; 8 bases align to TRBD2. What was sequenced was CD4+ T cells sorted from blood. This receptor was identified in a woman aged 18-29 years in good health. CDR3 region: CAISVRRGDQETQYF. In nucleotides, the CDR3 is TGTGCCATCAGTGTAAGGCGGGGGGACCAAGAGACCCAGTACTTC.